These T cell receptor beta chains were read from a single sample in a study of T cells in tuberculosis. Assay: immunoSEQ multiplex PCR; the TCRdb copy retains only in-frame clones and omits some. Among approximately 30,000 clones, about 90% were seen once, and the ten largest hold 7% to 8%. The sequenced sample consisted of PBMCs. These receptors were taken from a donor between 5 and 29 years old with latent tuberculosis or without tuberculosis infection. Some clones in this sample may be carry-over from other donors' samples. CDR3s include the opening cysteine and the closing phenylalanine or tryptophan. Each record gives: clone size, D gene, V gene, J gene, CDR3 protein, CDR3 DNA. A D gene is named only where the DNA matches it firmly. Part of the rows lack a size; the others show once, few, many or a class for expanded clones.

few,TRBD1,TRBV28,TRBJ1-4,CASSAAGQGEEKLFF,TGTGCCAGCAGCGCTGCGGGACAGGGTGAAGAAAAACTGTTTTTT
-,TRBD1,TRBV2,TRBJ1-4,CASSWTGPRVGEKLFF,TGTGCCAGCAGTTGGACAGGCCCGAGAGTTGGTGAAAAACTGTTTTTT
-,-,TRBV10-1,TRBJ1-3,CASSGQSSSGNTIYF,TGCGCCAGCAGCGGACAGTCGAGCTCTGGAAACACCATATATTTT
-,-,TRBV5-1,TRBJ2-7,CASSRQTAGEQYF,TGCGCCAGCAGCAGACAAACTGCGGGGGAGCAGTACTTC
-,TRBD2,TRBV10-2,TRBJ2-3,CASSTGLAGTSTDTQYF,TGCGCCAGCAGCACCGGACTAGCGGGTACTAGCACAGATACGCAGTATTTT
-,TRBD2,TRBV28,TRBJ2-7,CASSLAGLAGSEQYF,TGTGCCAGCAGCTTGGCGGGACTAGCGGGTTCCGAGCAGTACTTC
-,TRBD1,TRBV6-5,TRBJ2-3,CASSRDRGDTDTQYF,TGTGCCAGCAGTCGGGACAGGGGGGACACAGATACGCAGTATTTT
-,TRBD1,TRBV6-1,TRBJ1-1,CASRSGTGWNTEAFF,TGTGCCAGCAGATCCGGGACAGGCTGGAACACTGAAGCTTTCTTT
-,-,TRBV11-2,TRBJ2-3,CASSLGGGYSTDTQYF,TGTGCCAGCAGCCTAGGGGGGGGATATAGCACAGATACGCAGTATTTT
-,TRBD1,TRBV5-1,TRBJ1-1,CASSWTGLNTEAFF,TGCGCCAGCAGCTGGACAGGGCTGAACACTGAAGCTTTCTTT
-,TRBD2,TRBV9,TRBJ2-7,CASSPRSGSGSYEQYF,TGTGCCAGCAGCCCCCGTAGCGGGAGCGGTTCCTACGAGCAGTACTTC
-,TRBD1,TRBV7-9,TRBJ1-1,CASSNQDREGTEAFF,TGTGCCAGCAGTAACCAGGACAGGGAGGGCACTGAAGCTTTCTTT
-,-,TRBV20-1,TRBJ1-1,CSAKVRGEAFF,TGCAGTGCTAAGGTGCGGGGTGAAGCTTTCTTT
-,-,TRBV4-1,TRBJ2-7,CASSQDLTAFSYEQYF,TGCGCCAGCAGCCAAGATTTGACTGCCTTTTCCTACGAGCAGTACTTC
-,TRBD2,TRBV28,TRBJ2-7,CASSPLTSGRLYEQYF,TGTGCCAGCAGTCCCCTGACTAGCGGGAGGTTGTACGAGCAGTACTTC
-,-,TRBV4-1,TRBJ2-1,CASSQLQVIETNNEQFF,TGCGCCAGCAGCCAGCTCCAGGTTATTGAGACCAACAATGAGCAGTTCTTC